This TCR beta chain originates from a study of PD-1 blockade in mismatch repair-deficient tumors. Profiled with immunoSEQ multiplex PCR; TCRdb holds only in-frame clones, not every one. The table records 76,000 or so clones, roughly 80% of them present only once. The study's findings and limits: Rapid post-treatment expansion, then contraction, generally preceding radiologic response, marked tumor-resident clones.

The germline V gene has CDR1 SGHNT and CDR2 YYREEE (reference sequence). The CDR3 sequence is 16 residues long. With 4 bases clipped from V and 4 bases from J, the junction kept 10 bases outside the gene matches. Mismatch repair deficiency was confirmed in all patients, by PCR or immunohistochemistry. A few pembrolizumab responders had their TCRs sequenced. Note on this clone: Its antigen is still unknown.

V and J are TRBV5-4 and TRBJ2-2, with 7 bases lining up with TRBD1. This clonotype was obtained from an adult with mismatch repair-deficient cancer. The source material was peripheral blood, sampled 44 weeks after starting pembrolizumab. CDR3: CASSPLYRDSTGELFF. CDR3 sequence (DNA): TGTGCCAGCAGCCCTTTGTATCGGGACAGCACCGGGGAGCTGTTTTTT.